Listed here is a single T cell receptor (beta chain). The antigen remains unidentified. Only in-frame clones appear in the TCRdb table, and some are missing; sequencing was by immunoSEQ multiplex PCR. This sample has about 49,000 clones, with around 85% found just once. Autoimmune disease history or systemic immunosuppression was exclusionary. These data come from a study of OX40 agonist ivuxolimab in advanced cancers. Overall study context: Ivuxolimab, which patients received intravenously every 2 weeks, was dosed at 0.01 to 10 mg/kg.

Unmatched junction bases numbered 11, after V lost 11 bases and J lost 7 bases. This CDR3 comprises 12 residues. CDR1 SNHLY and CDR2 FYNNEI come from the germline V gene. Study conclusions and caveats: Averaging showed that CD8+ T cells had more expanded clones than CD4+ did.

The clonotype was recovered from an adult with an advanced solid tumor such as melanoma, head and neck, liver or kidney cancer. The sequencing here drew on CD4+ or CD8+ T cells sorted from blood, taken in a trial of the OX40 agonist ivuxolimab. The chain couples TRBV2 to TRBJ2-7; TRBD2 aligns across 7 bases. The CDR3 here is CAGLGGEGEQYV. As DNA, the CDR3 is TGTGCCGGCCTGGGAGGGGAAGGGGAGCAGTACGTC.